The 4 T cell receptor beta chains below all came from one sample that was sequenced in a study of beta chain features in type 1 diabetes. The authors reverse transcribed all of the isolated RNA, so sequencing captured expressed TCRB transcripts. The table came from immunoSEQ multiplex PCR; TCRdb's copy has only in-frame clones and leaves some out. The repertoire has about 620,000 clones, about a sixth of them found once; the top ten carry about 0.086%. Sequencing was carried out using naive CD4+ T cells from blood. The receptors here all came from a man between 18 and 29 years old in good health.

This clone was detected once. The DNA for the CDR3 is TGTGCCAGCAGTACAAGGGCCTTGAACACTGAAGCTTTCTTT. Its protein is CASSTRALNTEAFF. This rearrangement joins TRBV6-5 to TRBJ1-1; no clear D gene. Trimming stripped 5 bases from V and 0 bases from J, with 10 bases between. CDR3 length: 14 amino acids. Germline CDR1 is MNHEY and CDR2 is SVGAGI.

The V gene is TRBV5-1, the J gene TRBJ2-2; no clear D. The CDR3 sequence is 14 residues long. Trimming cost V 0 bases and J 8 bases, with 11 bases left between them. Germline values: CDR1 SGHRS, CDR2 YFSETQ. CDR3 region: CASSLDEHGGELFF. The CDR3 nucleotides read TGCGCCAGCAGCTTGGACGAGCACGGAGGGGAGCTGTTTTTT.

The CDR3 DNA reads as TGTGCCAGCAGCTTTTCTTCACAGGGAGACAACGAGCAGTACTTC. This codes for CASSFSSQGDNEQYF. The V and J genes are TRBV7-2 and TRBJ2-7; D perhaps matches TRBD1 (6 bases). From germline, CDR1 is SGHTA and CDR2 FQGNSA. V dropped 3 bases and J dropped 5 bases, with 17 bases sitting between them. The CDR3 is 15 amino acids. Supplemented by reference TRBV7-2 and TRBJ2-7, the full variable domain reads GAGVSQSPSNKVTEKGKDVELRCDPISGHTALYWYRQSLGQGLEFLIYFQGNSAPDKSGLPSDRFSAERTGGSVSTLTIQRTQQEDSAVYLCASSFSSQGDNEQYFGPGTRLTVT.

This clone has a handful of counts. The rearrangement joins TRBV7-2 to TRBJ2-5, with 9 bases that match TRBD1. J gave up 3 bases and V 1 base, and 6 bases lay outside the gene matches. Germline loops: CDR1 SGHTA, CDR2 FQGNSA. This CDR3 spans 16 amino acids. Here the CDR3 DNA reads TGTGCCAGCAGCTTAGGGACAGGGGAAATTAAAGAGACCCAGTACTTC. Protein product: CASSLGTGEIKETQYF.